These T cell receptor beta chains were read from a single sample in a study of shared clonotypes between healthy human individuals. The table came from immunoSEQ multiplex PCR; TCRdb's copy has only in-frame clones and leaves some out. The profile covers 330,000 or so clones, with about 73% appearing a single time and about 10% taken by the ten largest. Sequenced sample: memory CD4+ T cells sorted from blood. Receptors originate from a man aged 25-40 years in good health. The CDR3 runs from the conserved cysteine through the conserved F or W.

v_call: TRBV29-1; cdr3_aa: CSVDSGGYTF
v_call: TRBV7-2; cdr3_aa: CASSFVAGGMTGELFF
v_call: TRBV19; cdr3_aa: CASSIDEAGATDTQYF
v_call: TRBV5-8; cdr3_aa: CASPRKSSGRAAGTGELFF
v_call: TRBV2; cdr3_aa: CASSGTGNPRAFF
v_call: TRBV7-9; cdr3_aa: CASSFFTLSTTDTQYF
v_call: TRBV28; cdr3_aa: CASSVDQPQHF
v_call: TRBV4-3; cdr3_aa: CASSDSGLAVYNEQFF
v_call: TRBV5-4; cdr3_aa: CASSSGGADSYEQYF
v_call: TRBV28; cdr3_aa: CASTSVGGTGAYEQYF
v_call: TRBV28; cdr3_aa: CASSLRQGWNEKLFF
v_call: TRBV9; cdr3_aa: CASSPTVSNTEAFF
v_call: TRBV7-9; cdr3_aa: CASSGDRYEQYF
v_call: TRBV21-1; cdr3_aa: CASSKEPKKHRSFYEQYF